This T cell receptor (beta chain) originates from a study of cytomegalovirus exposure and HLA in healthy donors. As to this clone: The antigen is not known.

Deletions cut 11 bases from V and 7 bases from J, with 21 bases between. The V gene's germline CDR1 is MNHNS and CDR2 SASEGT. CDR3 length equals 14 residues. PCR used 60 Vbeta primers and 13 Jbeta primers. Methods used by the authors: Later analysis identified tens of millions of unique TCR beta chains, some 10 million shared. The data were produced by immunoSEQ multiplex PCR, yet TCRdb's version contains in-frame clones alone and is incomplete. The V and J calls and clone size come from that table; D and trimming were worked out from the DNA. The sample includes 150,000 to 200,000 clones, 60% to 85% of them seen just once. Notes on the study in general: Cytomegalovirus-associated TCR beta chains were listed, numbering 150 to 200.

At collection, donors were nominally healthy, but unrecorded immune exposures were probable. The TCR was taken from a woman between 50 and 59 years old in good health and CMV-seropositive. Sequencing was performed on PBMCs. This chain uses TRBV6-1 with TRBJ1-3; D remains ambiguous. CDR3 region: CAPSAGLERNTIYF. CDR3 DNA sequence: TGTGCCCCCTCGGCCGGGCTAGAGCGGAACACCATATATTTT.